The 24 T cell receptor beta chains below were found in one sample sequenced in a study of CD8+CD57+ T cells in acquired aplastic anemia. CDR3 and TCR beta VDJ profiling relied on a genomic DNA template. TCRdb re-called the reads through MiXCR, storing one row per CDR3 protein. The data show about 150,000 distinct CDR3 sequences, 52% seen once. Those patients picked for sequencing had displayed CD8+CD57+ cell expansion on flow cytometry. The specimen was sorted CD4+, CD8+, or CD8+CD57+ T cells (not recorded which) from PBMCs. Receptor source: a human donor with aplastic anemia.

The J gene is TRBJ2-2, the V gene TRBV12-3 or TRBV12-4; 14 bases agree with TRBD2. There are 18 residues in the CDR3. J was trimmed by 5 bases and V by 7 bases; bases with no gene match: 12. CDR3 in DNA: TGTGCCAGCACCCAGGGGACTAGCGGGGGAATAGGGACCGGGGAGCTGTTTTTT. Translation: CASTQGTSGGIGTGELFF.

This sequence joins TRBV15 and TRBJ1-5, with TRBD1 matching 7 bases. Germline V gene sequence: CDR1 LNHNV, CDR2 YYDKDF (reference sequence). V gave up 4 bases and J gave up 6 bases; unmatched junction bases: 12. This CDR3 comprises 16 residues. CDR3 region: CATSTLTGIHPQPQHF. The DNA for the CDR3 is TGTGCCACCAGCACTCTGACAGGGATCCACCCTCAGCCCCAGCATTTT.

This clonotype was detected ten times or more. The chain carries TRBV5-4 and TRBJ1-6; no clear D gene. In germline, CDR1 is SGHNT, CDR2 YYREEE (reference sequence). The ends were cut back, 1 base at V and 3 bases at J, with 14 bases in the middle. This CDR3 comprises 17 residues. CDR3 coding DNA: TGTGCCAGCAGCTTGAGCGGCAGAGCATACTATAATTCACCCCTCCACTTT. Translating it yields CASSLSGRAYYNSPLHF.

The chain uses TRBV25-1 and TRBJ2-5; TRBD1 matches at 11 bases. CDR3 size: 12 residues. Unmatched junction bases numbered 2, after V lost 8 bases and J lost 6 bases. Germline-derived CDR1 and CDR2 are MGHDK and SYGVNS. Here the CDR3 DNA reads TGTGCCAGCGGACAGGGGGCGCAGACCCAGTACTTC. It yields the protein CASGQGAQTQYF.

This chain connects TRBV15 to TRBJ2-7, with 8 nucleotides matching TRBD1. V dropped 4 bases and J dropped 3; count of bases not matched to a gene: 8. Germline V gene sequence: CDR1 LNHNV, CDR2 YYDKDF (reference sequence). The CDR3 loop spans 15 amino acids. CDR3 protein: CATSKGTGKYYEQYF. CDR3 nucleotide sequence: TGTGCCACCAGCAAGGGGACAGGTAAATACTACGAGCAGTACTTC. The full variable domain, its missing parts supplied by reference TRBV15 and TRBJ2-7, is DAMVIQNPRYQVTQFGKPVTLSCSQTLNHNVMYWYQQKSSQAPKLLFHYYDKDFNNEADTPDNFQSRRPNTSFCFLDIRSPGLGDTAMYLCATSKGTGKYYEQYFGPGTRLTVT.

This chain uses TRBV7-9 with TRBJ2-7; 10 bases line up with TRBD2. Germline V gene data show CDR1 as SEHNR and CDR2 as FQNEAQ (reference sequence). After removal of 5 bases from V and 3 bases from J, the junction contained 4 bases not matched to a gene. This CDR3 has 14 amino acids. The CDR3 protein is CASSGSGGGYEQYF. The DNA of the CDR3 is TGTGCCAGCAGCGGGAGCGGGGGGGGCTACGAGCAGTACTTC.

Concerning this clonotype itself: This could be a read error, since a much larger clone is one nucleotide away. The chain is built from TRBV3-1 and TRBJ1-2, with D tentatively TRBD1 (5 bases). Germline V gene sequence: CDR1 LGHDT, CDR2 YNNKEL (reference sequence). This CDR3 spans 14 amino acids. V dropped 5 bases and J dropped 10 bases, with 20 bases sitting between them. The CDR3 is CASSEGRTLRVYTF. The DNA of the CDR3 is TGTGCCAGCAGCGAAGGAAGGACTCTCAGGGTCTACACCTTC.

The sample holds many counts of this clonotype. The rearrangement joins TRBV20-1 to TRBJ1-5; D might be TRBD1 (6 bases). Germline CDR1 reads DFQATT; CDR2 reads SNEGSKA (reference sequence). The CDR3 loop spans 17 amino acids. With 0 bases removed from V and 2 bases from J, the gap between germline ends came to 17 bases. CDR3 in amino acids: CSARDGYRERGNQPQHF. CDR3 coding DNA: TGCAGTGCTAGAGATGGGTACAGGGAGAGGGGCAATCAGCCCCAGCATTTT.

Regarding this clonotype: No conserved phenylalanine or tryptophan is present at the end of the CDR3, so a read error is the likely explanation. This chain connects TRBV20-1 to TRBJ1-1; 9 bases are a match to TRBD1. Looked up from germline, CDR1 is DFQATT and CDR2 is SNEGSKA (reference sequence). The CDR3 runs to 13 residues. V dropped 6 bases and J dropped 7; count of bases not matched to a gene: 9. This CDR3 reads CSAMDRGEFEAFS. DNA of the CDR3: TGCAGTGCGATGGACAGGGGCGAGTTTGAAGCTTTCTCT.

Concerning this clonotype: A single base separates this from a much larger clone, so it may be a read error. Without the conserved terminal phenylalanine or tryptophan, this CDR3 likely stems from a read error. The V and J genes are TRBV2 and TRBJ1-1; D remains unclear. This CDR3 spans 12 amino acids. Trimming removed 10 bases from V and 0 bases from J, with 9 bases in between. CDR1 and CDR2 (germline): SNHLY, FYNNEI. CDR3 sequence reads: CATLGLNTEAFS. The CDR3 DNA sequence: TGTGCCACCCTGGGTCTGAACACTGAAGCTTTCTCT.

This chain links TRBV7-2 with TRBJ2-5; tentative D call: TRBD1 (6 bases). CDR3 length equals 16 residues. In germline, CDR1 is SGHTA, CDR2 FQGNSA. V was clipped by 1 base and J by 1 base, with 13 bases between them. The CDR3 DNA sequence: TGTGCCAGCAGCTTAGGCTACAGGGATTTCCAAGAGACCCAGTACTTC. This encodes CASSLGYRDFQETQYF.

In this sample, this clonotype turned up many times. V is TRBV5-4 and J is TRBJ1-6, with D tentatively TRBD1 (6 bases). Trimming removed 1 base from V and 5 bases from J, with 19 bases in between. This CDR3 is built from 18 residues. Germline V gene lookup returns CDR1 SGHNT and CDR2 YYREEE (reference sequence). The CDR3 nucleotides are TGTGCCAGCAGCTTGAAAAACAGGGTGGCCATGGATAATTCACCCCTCCACTTT. It codes for CASSLKNRVAMDNSPLHF.

The V call is TRBV6-1, the J call TRBJ2-1, with D uncertain. CDR1 and CDR2 (germline): MNHNS, SASEGT. The V and J ends lost 4 bases and 9 bases respectively, with 16 bases between them. This CDR3 contains 14 residues. The CDR3 reads CASSVKFPRVEQFF. CDR3 coding DNA: TGTGCCAGCAGTGTTAAATTCCCCCGGGTTGAGCAGTTCTTC.

This clonotype was picked up a small number of times. The chain uses TRBV3-1 and TRBJ2-3; 12 nucleotides align to TRBD2. V gave up 3 bases and J gave up 2 bases; unmatched junction bases: 6. The CDR3 covers 17 residues. Per germline, CDR1 LGHDT and CDR2 YNNKEL (reference sequence). The CDR3 region is CASSHRTSGAFTDTQYF. Written as DNA, the CDR3 is TGTGCCAGCAGCCACCGGACTAGCGGGGCTTTCACAGATACGCAGTATTTT.

This clonotype was recorded at least ten times. V is TRBV7-9 and J is TRBJ2-7; TRBD2 matches at 8 bases. The germline CDR1 and CDR2 sequences are SEHNR and FQNEAQ (reference sequence). This CDR3 contains 16 residues. V lost 5 bases to trimming and J lost 1 base; unmatched junction nucleotides: 10. The CDR3 reads CASSRLGSGASYEQYF. Here the CDR3 DNA reads TGTGCCAGCAGCAGATTGGGTAGCGGGGCTTCCTACGAGCAGTACTTC.

This rearrangement joins TRBV5-4 to TRBJ2-3; D is ambiguous. The CDR3 extends over 15 amino acids. The germline gives CDR1 SGHNT, CDR2 YYREEE (reference sequence). Trimming took 2 bases from V and 4 from J, leaving 14 bases between them. The CDR3 coding sequence is TGTGCCAGCAGCTTTGACTTCGTCGTGGCAGATACGCAGTATTTT. Residues: CASSFDFVVADTQYF. Using reference TRBV5-4 and TRBJ2-3 for the parts outside the CDR3, the full variable domain is ETGVTQSPTHLIKTRGQQVTLRCSSQSGHNTVSWYQQALGQGPQFIFQYYREEENGRGNFPPRFSGLQFPNYSSELNVNALELDDSALYLCASSFDFVVADTQYFGPGTRLTVL.

This clonotype was recorded many times. This rearrangement joins TRBV19 to TRBJ1-1; maybe TRBD1 (5 bases). Germline lookup yields CDR1 LNHDA and CDR2 SQIVND (reference sequence). The germline V and J ends were trimmed by 3 bases and 1 base, with 6 bases remaining between them. The CDR3 is made up of 13 amino acids. The CDR3 nucleotides read TGTGCCAGTAGTATGACAGAGAACACTGAAGCTTTCTTT. Translating it yields CASSMTENTEAFF. Complete variable domain (other parts from reference TRBV19 and TRBJ1-1): DGGITQSPKYLFRKEGQNVTLSCEQNLNHDAMYWYRQDPGQGLRLIYYSQIVNDFQKGDIAEGYSVSREKKESFPLTVTSAQKNPTAFYLCASSMTENTEAFFGQGTRLTVV.

This clonotype has only one observation. V and J are TRBV14 and TRBJ1-2; D remains unclear. The V end lost 2 bases, the J end lost 5 bases, and 6 bases lay between the germline ends. Germline V lookup: CDR1 SGHDN, CDR2 FVKESK. The CDR3 is 12 residues long. CDR3 region: CASSQTLYGYTF. The DNA for the CDR3 is TGTGCCAGCAGCCAAACGTTGTATGGCTACACCTTC.

This clonotype occurred many times. The rearrangement joins TRBV2 to TRBJ1-2, with unresolved D. CDR3 length: 15 amino acids. Trimming removed 6 bases from V and 1 base from J, with 15 bases in between. CDR1 SNHLY and CDR2 FYNNEI come from the germline V gene. CDR3 amino acids: CASSLGRSNNYGYTF. The DNA for the CDR3 is TGTGCCAGCAGCCTAGGGAGGTCGAATAACTATGGCTACACCTTC.

The CDR3 coding sequence is TGTGCCAGCAGGAGCGGGGGGGCAGGCGATACGCAGTATTTT. As protein: CASRSGGAGDTQYF. This chain connects TRBV6-1 to TRBJ2-3; 10 nucleotides align to TRBD2. Trimming at V came to 6 bases and at J to 6 bases, leaving 6 bases not matched to a gene. Germline-derived CDR1 and CDR2 are MNHNS and SASEGT. The CDR3 is made up of 14 amino acids.

This clonotype has ten or more counts. The rearrangement joins TRBV19 to TRBJ1-1, with no clear D. Germline V gene data show CDR1 as LNHDA and CDR2 as SQIVND (reference sequence). The CDR3 runs 15 residues. Trimming pared 3 bases from V and 0 bases from J, leaving 11 bases between. The CDR3 DNA sequence: TGTGCCAGTAGTATTGATCCGGAGATGAACACTGAAGCTTTCTTT. This encodes CASSIDPEMNTEAFF.

This clonotype occurred many times. The chain uses TRBV2 and TRBJ1-1; 9 bases agree with TRBD1. The CDR3 contains 12 residues. Looked up from germline, CDR1 is SNHLY and CDR2 is FYNNEI. V lost 8 bases to trimming and J lost 14 bases; unmatched junction nucleotides: 12. CDR3 loop: CASPNRDRVVFF. In nucleotides, the CDR3 is TGTGCCAGCCCGAACCGGGACAGGGTAGTATTCTTT.

This clonotype has only a few counts. The chain is built from TRBV19 and TRBJ2-7, with TRBD1 matching over 8 bases. CDR3 length equals 14 residues. The V and J ends lost 10 bases and 5 bases, in that order; junction bases with no gene match: 13. CDR1 is LNHDA, CDR2 SQIVND, per germline (reference sequence). The CDR3 reads CATRRQGSVDEQYF. The DNA for the CDR3 is TGTGCCACTCGCAGACAGGGGAGCGTCGACGAGCAGTACTTC.

V gene TRBV20-1 combines with J gene TRBJ2-2; 11 bases line up with TRBD2. The CDR3 totals 14 residues. Germline CDR1 is DFQATT and CDR2 is SNEGSKA (reference sequence). The J segment lost 7 bases and the V segment lost 5 bases, leaving 6 bases of the junction unmatched. In DNA, the CDR3 is TGCAGTGCTCCGACTAGCGGGGATGTCGGGGAGCTGTTTTTT. It codes for CSAPTSGDVGELFF.